This TCR beta chain was identified during a study of shared clonotypes between healthy human individuals. Across the study: CD4 naive cells filled three plates per donor, CD4 memory three, CD8 naive two and CD8 memory one.

Naive CD8 isolation took CD45RO-negative cells positively selected for CCR7 and excluded terminally differentiated effector memory CD45RA+ cells. Adult Caucasians living in Nashville, Tennessee made up all of the donors. Germline CDR1 is LNHDA and CDR2 is SQIVND (reference sequence). V was pared by 5 bases and J by 3 bases, with 17 bases between. This CDR3 contains 15 residues. Note on this clone: Its antigen is unidentified.

General study results and limits: Sequencing depth was a factor that was expected to affect clonotype sharing among donors.

A deep-level run was used for the assay. TCRdb's copy holds only in-frame clones and misses some; the assay was immunoSEQ multiplex PCR. The sample carries just over 2,000,000 clones, just under 95% recorded once. Input material: naive CD8+ T cells sorted from blood. The origin of this receptor is a man aged 18 to 29 in good health. The chain has TRBV19 and TRBJ2-7, with D possibly TRBD1 on 6 matching bases. The CDR3 sequence is CASSAGPGVSYEQYF. DNA of the CDR3: TGTGCCAGTAGTGCCGGACCAGGGGTAAGCTACGAGCAGTACTTC.